The T cell receptor beta chain under discussion was sequenced for a study of Ad26.COV2.S vaccination and SARS-CoV-2 variants. The treatment denotes: around 19 received Ad26.COV2.S at low or high dose, single or two shots; roughly five received placebo; per-sample allocation not given. Specimens were obtained on day 63 following the first vaccine or placebo injection. Measured with immunoSEQ multiplex PCR; TCRdb has only the in-frame clones, and not every one. This sample carries around 310,000 clones, roughly nine tenths of them seen once, and the ten largest clones take around 5%. Comments on this clone: At one end, the junction sequence differs from germline, possibly due to a read error.

Germline V CDR1 and CDR2: LNHDA, SQIVND (reference sequence). This CDR3 spans 13 amino acids. This receptor was taken from a person aged 18-65 years who received the Ad26.COV2.S COVID-19 vaccine or a placebo. The chain uses TRBV19 and TRBJ2-7, with TRBD2 as a possible D gene (6 bases). The specimen was peripheral blood, collected in a trial of Ad26.COV2.S vaccine versus placebo. The DNA for the CDR3 is TGTGCCAGTAGTATAGTAGCGGAGGGCCGTTTGAACTTC. Translated, it gives CASSIVAEGRLNF. The entire variable domain, with the rest obtained from reference TRBV19 and TRBJ2-7, is as follows: DGGITQSPKYLFRKEGQNVTLSCEQNLNHDAMYWYRQDPGQGLRLIYYSQIVNDFQKGDIAEGYSVSREKKESFPLTVTSAQKNPTAFYLCASSIVAEGRLNFGPGTRLTVT.